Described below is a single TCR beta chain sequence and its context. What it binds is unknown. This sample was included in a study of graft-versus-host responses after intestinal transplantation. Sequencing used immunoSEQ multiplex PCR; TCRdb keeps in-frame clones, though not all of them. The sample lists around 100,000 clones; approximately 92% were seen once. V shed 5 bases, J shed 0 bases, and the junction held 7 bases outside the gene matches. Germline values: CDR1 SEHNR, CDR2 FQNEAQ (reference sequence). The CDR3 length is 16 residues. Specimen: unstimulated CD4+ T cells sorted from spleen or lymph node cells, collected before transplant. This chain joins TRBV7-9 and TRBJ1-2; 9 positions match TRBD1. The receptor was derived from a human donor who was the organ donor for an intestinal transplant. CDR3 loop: CASSPGQGGANYGYTF. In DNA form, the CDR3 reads TGTGCCAGCAGCCCGGGACAGGGAGGGGCTAACTATGGCTACACCTTC.